This TCR beta chain was identified in a study of blood T cell repertoires in COVID-19. Study information: Specimens from acute and convalescent COVID-19 originated in the United States, Italy and Spain. T cells, B-cell-depleted T cells, or PBMCs supplied cDNA or gDNA.

Seattle patient enrollment occurred during active infection, with longitudinal follow-up thereafter. Germline CDR1 and CDR2: LNHDA and SQIVND (reference sequence). The CDR3 covers 17 residues. V shed 7 bases, J shed 6 bases, and the junction held 14 bases outside the gene matches. This clone came up once. Per the authors' pipeline: Reference gene primers were amplified, and this amplification served to estimate nucleated cell counts. Profiled with immunoSEQ multiplex PCR; TCRdb holds only in-frame clones, not every one. The D gene and trimming were derived from the DNA, and the V and J assignments and clone size from that table. The repertoire consists of 160,000 or so clones, with more than 75% occurring once and the leading ten covering about 9.4%.

This TCR came from a woman between 70 and 85 years old with COVID-19, enrolled during active disease. The sample consisted of peripheral blood. The chain uses TRBV19 and TRBJ2-5; 13 nucleotides align to TRBD2. This CDR3 is CASTDTSGGAYLKTQYF. Written as DNA, the CDR3 is TGTGCCAGTACCGATACTAGCGGGGGGGCGTACCTGAAGACCCAGTACTTC.